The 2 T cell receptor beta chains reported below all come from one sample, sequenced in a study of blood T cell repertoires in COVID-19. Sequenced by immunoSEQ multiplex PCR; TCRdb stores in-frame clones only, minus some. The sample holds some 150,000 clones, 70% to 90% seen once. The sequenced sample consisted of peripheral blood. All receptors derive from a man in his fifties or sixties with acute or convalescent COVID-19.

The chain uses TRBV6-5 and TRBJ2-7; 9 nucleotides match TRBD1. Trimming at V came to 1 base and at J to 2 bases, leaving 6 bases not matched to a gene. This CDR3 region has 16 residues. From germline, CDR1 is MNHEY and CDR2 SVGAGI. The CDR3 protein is CASSYWSDRGTYEQYF. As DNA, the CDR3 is TGTGCCAGCAGTTACTGGAGTGACAGGGGGACCTACGAGCAGTACTTC.

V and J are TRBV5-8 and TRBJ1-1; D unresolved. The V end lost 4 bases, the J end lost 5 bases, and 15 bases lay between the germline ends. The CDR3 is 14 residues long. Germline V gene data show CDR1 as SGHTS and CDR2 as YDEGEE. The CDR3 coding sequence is TGTGCCAGCAGCGGACGGCCAAGAGGGACTGAAGCTTTCTTT. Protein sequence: CASSGRPRGTEAFF.